This T cell receptor beta chain was captured by sequencing in a study of CD8+ T cells in alopecia areata. Once RNA had been extracted, it was reverse transcribed into cDNA to act as the sequencing template. Sequencing used immunoSEQ multiplex PCR; TCRdb keeps in-frame clones, though not all of them. The table shows under 40,000 clones, with 45% to 65% occurring only once. The CDR3 sequence is 15 residues long. Germline CDR1 is SGHTA and CDR2 is FQGNSA. Unmatched junction bases numbered 10, after V lost 5 bases and J lost 3 bases. CD25+CD127- cells were sorted from CD4+ cells in four or five patients. The rearrangement uses TRBV7-2 and TRBJ2-7, with 7 bases lining up with TRBD2. The source of this sequence is a human donor with alopecia areata. Sequenced: CD4+ Tregs sorted from blood. The CDR3 sequence: CASSQVAAGNYEQYF. In DNA, the CDR3 is TGTGCCAGCAGCCAAGTAGCAGCGGGAAACTACGAGCAGTACTTC.